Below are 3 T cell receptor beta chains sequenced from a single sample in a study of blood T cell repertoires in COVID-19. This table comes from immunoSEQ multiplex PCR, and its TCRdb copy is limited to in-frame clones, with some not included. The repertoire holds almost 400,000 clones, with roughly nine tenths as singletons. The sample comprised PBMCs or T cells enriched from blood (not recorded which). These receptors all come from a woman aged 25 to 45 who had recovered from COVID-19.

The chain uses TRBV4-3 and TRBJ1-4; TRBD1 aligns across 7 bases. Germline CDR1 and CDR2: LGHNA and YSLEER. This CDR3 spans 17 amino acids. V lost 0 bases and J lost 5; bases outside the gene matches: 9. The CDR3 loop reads CASSQEEWGQLNEKLFF. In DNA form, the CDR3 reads TGCGCCAGCAGCCAAGAGGAATGGGGACAGTTAAATGAAAAACTGTTTTTT.

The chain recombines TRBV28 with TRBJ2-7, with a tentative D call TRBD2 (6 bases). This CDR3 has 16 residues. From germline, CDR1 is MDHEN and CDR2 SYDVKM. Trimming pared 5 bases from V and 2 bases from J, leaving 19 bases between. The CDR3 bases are TGTGCCAGCAGTCCCTCCCCCGGCGGGGCTACCTACGAGCAGTACTTC. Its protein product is CASSPSPGGATYEQYF.

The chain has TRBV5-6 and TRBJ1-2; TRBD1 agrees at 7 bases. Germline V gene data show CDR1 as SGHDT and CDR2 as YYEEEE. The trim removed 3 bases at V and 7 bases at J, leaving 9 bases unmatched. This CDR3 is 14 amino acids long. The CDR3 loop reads CASSSNRGFSGYTF. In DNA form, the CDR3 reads TGTGCCAGCAGCTCCAACAGGGGCTTCAGTGGCTACACCTTC.